This T cell receptor beta chain came from a study of T cell responses to AZD1222 COVID-19 vaccine. Regarding the study as a whole: Repertoire sampling occurred only after the peak T cell response.

The CDR3 extends over 13 amino acids. Germline CDR1 SQVTM, CDR2 ANQGSEA. The V segment lost 8 bases and the J segment 0 bases; nucleotides outside the gene matches: 6. Generated by immunoSEQ multiplex PCR, the TCRdb table keeps only in-frame clones and is missing some. The sample holds 77,000 or so clones, roughly nine tenths seen once. Worth noting for this clone: Antigen specificity is unknown.

The chain links TRBV29-1 to TRBJ1-1, with TRBD1 identical over 7 bases. The TCR comes from an adult in good health. The sample in question was peripheral blood, obtained on day 0 of AZD1222 vaccination. The CDR3 bases are TGCAGCTCCACACAGGGGATGAACACTGAAGCTTTCTTT. Translated: CSSTQGMNTEAFF.